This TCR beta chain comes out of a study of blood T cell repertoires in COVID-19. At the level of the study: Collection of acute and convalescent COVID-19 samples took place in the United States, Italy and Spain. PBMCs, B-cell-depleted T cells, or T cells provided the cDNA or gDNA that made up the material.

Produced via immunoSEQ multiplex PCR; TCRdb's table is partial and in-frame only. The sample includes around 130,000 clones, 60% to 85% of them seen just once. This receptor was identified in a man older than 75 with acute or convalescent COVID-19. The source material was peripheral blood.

For the CDR3, the DNA is TGTGCCAGCAGCCGGACTATGGGTTTCAACTATGGCTACACCTTC. Translated, it gives CASSRTMGFNYGYTF. The V and J genes are TRBV5-6 and TRBJ1-2, with no clear D. V was clipped by 4 bases and J by 2 bases, with 15 bases between them. CDR3 size: 15 residues. Germline V gene sequence: CDR1 SGHDT, CDR2 YYEEEE.